Below, one T cell receptor (beta chain) is given with its context. The antigen remains undetermined. The CDR3 is 16 residues long. After removal of 4 bases from V and 4 bases from J, the junction contained 12 bases not matched to a gene. In germline, CDR1 is LGHNA, CDR2 YSLEER. This sample is drawn from a study of T cell clones after liver transplantation. The wider study: As an antigen-independent comparator, third-party-reactive TCRbeta sequences came from pre-transplant mixed lymphocyte reactions. Samples came pre-transplant, pre-randomization before withdrawal, and post-randomization after withdrawal ended. Findings and caveats of the study: In a couple of subjects, few donor cells limited the measurable donor-reactive repertoire.

Assay: immunoSEQ multiplex PCR; the TCRdb copy retains only in-frame clones and omits some. The table shows approximately 26,000 clones, with almost 70% occurring only once. This sample comprised CD4+ T cells from blood, obtained before liver transplant. The sequence came from a human donor who received a liver transplant. This chain joins TRBV4-3 and TRBJ2-5; 7 positions match TRBD1. The CDR3: CASSLGTDRAGETQYF. CDR3 sequence (DNA): TGCGCCAGCAGCCTCGGAACCGACAGGGCAGGAGAGACCCAGTACTTC.